This record covers a single T cell receptor (beta chain). This sample stems from a study of blood T cell repertoires in COVID-19. TCRdb's table, derived via immunoSEQ multiplex PCR, lists solely in-frame clones and lacks some. The repertoire includes about 210,000 clones, around four fifths of them detected once, and 7% to 10% sits in the top ten. The sequencing input was peripheral blood. The source of this sequence is a woman aged 50 to 60 with acute or convalescent COVID-19.

The CDR3 protein is CASSLVEAGGSEQYF. The CDR3 bases are TGCGCCAGCAGCTTGGTGGAAGCGGGAGGATCCGAGCAGTACTTC. The chain links TRBV5-1 to TRBJ2-7; 9 positions match TRBD2. This CDR3 region has 15 residues. The trim removed 0 bases at V and 6 bases at J, leaving 7 bases unmatched. From germline, CDR1 is SGHRS and CDR2 YFSETQ.